The 20 T cell receptor beta chains given below trace back to one sample, sequenced in a study of T cell responses to AZD1222 COVID-19 vaccine. Sequenced by immunoSEQ multiplex PCR; TCRdb stores in-frame clones only, minus some. The sample includes about 150,000 clones, 70% to 90% seen only once; the top ten take about 7%. Sample: peripheral blood, taken after recovery from COVID-19. The receptors were sampled from an adult who had recovered from COVID-19.

The rearrangement links TRBV15 to TRBJ2-1; D ambiguous. This CDR3 is 14 amino acids long. V was clipped by 0 bases and J by 10 bases, with 13 bases between them. Germline CDR1 and CDR2: LNHNV and YYDKDF (reference sequence). The CDR3 DNA follows: TGTGCCACCAGCAGAGATGGGCTCCCCGGGGAGCAGTTCTTC. Translated: CATSRDGLPGEQFF.

The chain has TRBV20-1 and TRBJ2-1; TRBD2 aligns across 8 bases. Germline trimming cut 3 bases from V and 0 bases from J; bases unmatched to any gene: 7. CDR3 length equals 16 residues. The V gene's germline CDR1 is DFQATT and CDR2 SNEGSKA (reference sequence). The DNA of the CDR3 is TGCAGTGCTAGTCCGGTAGCGGGGACCTCCTACAATGAGCAGTTCTTC. Translation: CSASPVAGTSYNEQFF.

CDR3 in amino acids: CASSFPNSPLHF. The CDR3 DNA sequence: TGTGCCAGCAGCTTCCCGAATTCACCCCTCCACTTT. The chain has TRBV7-2 and TRBJ1-6; D not resolved. Germline CDR1 and CDR2: SGHTA and FQGNSA. There are 12 residues in the CDR3. Trimming shortened V by 3 bases and J by 7 bases, and 4 bases separated the two germline ends.

The chain combines TRBV6-5 with TRBJ1-6; 10 bases are shared with TRBD1. This CDR3 is built from 15 residues. Losses at the gene ends were 5 bases for V and 6 bases for J; bases not matched to a gene: 4. Germline-derived CDR1 and CDR2 are MNHEY and SVGAGI. The CDR3 region is CASSPRDRGNSPLHF. DNA of the CDR3: TGTGCCAGCAGTCCCCGGGACAGGGGTAATTCACCCCTCCACTTT.

The chain uses TRBV7-9 and TRBJ1-1; D ambiguous. The germline V gene has CDR1 SEHNR and CDR2 FQNEAQ (reference sequence). The CDR3 totals 10 residues. Trimming stripped 5 bases from V and 6 bases from J, with 4 bases between. CDR3 coding DNA: TGTGCCAGCAGCGGAGCTGAAGCTTTCTTT. This sequence encodes CASSGAEAFF.

CDR3 sequence (DNA): TGTGCCAGCAGCCTGTCCGAAGGGAACACAGATACGCAGTATTTT. The encoded protein is CASSLSEGNTDTQYF. The chain uses TRBV7-8 and TRBJ2-3; D remains unclear. The CDR3 sequence is 15 residues long. Trimming left V 5 bases short and J 2 bases short, with 14 bases between. Germline V gene sequence: CDR1 SGHVS, CDR2 FQNEAQ.

The chain employs TRBV11-2 and TRBJ2-1, with 10 positions matching TRBD2. The CDR3 totals 18 residues. With V trimmed by 6 bases and J by 4 bases, 15 bases remained unmatched. The germline gives CDR1 SGHAT, CDR2 FQNNGV. This chain's CDR3 is CASRPTLPLAGFYNEQFF. The CDR3 bases are TGTGCCAGCAGACCCACCCTCCCACTAGCGGGATTTTACAATGAGCAGTTCTTC.

J is TRBJ1-4 and V is TRBV4-1; a weak D match, TRBD1 (6 bases). Germline assignment: CDR1 MGHRA and CDR2 YSYEKL. The length of the CDR3 is 15 residues. The germline V and J ends were trimmed by 6 bases and 0 bases, with 11 bases remaining between them. CDR3 in DNA: TGCGCCAGCAGGGCACAGGGTGCAACTAATGAAAAACTGTTTTTT. Translated, it gives CASRAQGATNEKLFF.

This clone was observed many times. The CDR3 reads CASSLNPPSLYNEQFF. CDR3 nucleotides: TGTGCCAGCAGCTTAAACCCCCCCAGCCTATACAATGAGCAGTTCTTC. The V gene is TRBV7-3, the J gene TRBJ2-1; no clear D gene. V lost 1 base and J 4 bases, leaving 14 bases between the germline ends. CDR1 is SGHTA and CDR2 is FQGTGA in the germline V gene. This CDR3 spans 16 amino acids.

This chain links TRBV5-1 with TRBJ1-2, with 9 bases matching TRBD1. CDR3 length: 15 amino acids. Germline lookup yields CDR1 SGHRS and CDR2 YFSETQ. The junction had 6 bases not matched to a gene; V was cut back by 4 bases and J by 2 bases. The CDR3 spells CASSNGQGLNYGYTF. DNA of the CDR3: TGCGCCAGCAGCAACGGACAGGGGCTAAACTATGGCTACACCTTC.

A single count supports this clone. The rearrangement links TRBV6-5 to TRBJ2-7, with 8 bases that match TRBD1. Germline assignment: CDR1 MNHEY and CDR2 SVGAGI. This CDR3 contains 14 residues. The J segment lost 1 base and the V segment lost 6 bases, leaving 5 bases of the junction unmatched. CDR3 amino acids: CASRYRGVSYEQYF. CDR3 coding DNA: TGTGCCAGCAGATACAGGGGGGTTTCCTACGAGCAGTACTTC.

The genes are TRBV5-1 and TRBJ1-2; no reliable D call. CDR1 is SGHRS and CDR2 is YFSETQ in the germline V gene. The CDR3 covers 14 residues. The V end lost 4 bases, the J end lost 6 bases, and 16 bases lay between the germline ends. CDR3 coding DNA: TGCGCCAGCAGCCCCAGGACGCAGAAGGATGGCTACACCTTC. Translating it yields CASSPRTQKDGYTF. Together with reference TRBV5-1 and TRBJ1-2, the CDR3 gives the full variable domain: KAGVTQTPRYLIKTRGQQVTLSCSPISGHRSVSWYQQTPGQGLQFLFEYFSETQRNKGNFPGRFSGRQFSNSRSEMNVSTLELGDSALYLCASSPRTQKDGYTFGSGTRLTVV.

CDR3 loop: CASSLNSPTNEKLFF. CDR3 DNA: TGCGCCAGCAGCTTGAATTCTCCCACTAATGAAAAACTGTTTTTT. V usage is TRBV5-1 and J usage is TRBJ1-4; D remains unclear. The V end lost 1 base, the J end lost 2 bases, and 9 bases lay between the germline ends. Germline CDR1 and CDR2: SGHRS and YFSETQ. This CDR3 is 15 amino acids long.

The chain couples TRBV5-1 to TRBJ1-1, with D perhaps TRBD1 (6 bases). The germline V gene has CDR1 SGHRS and CDR2 YFSETQ. With 4 bases removed from V and 5 bases from J, the gap between germline ends came to 15 bases. The CDR3 length is 14 residues. CDR3 coding DNA: TGCGCCAGCAGCCCCACCCAGGGGTGGACTGAAGCTTTCTTT. Translation: CASSPTQGWTEAFF. The variable domain in full, with the rest retrieved from reference TRBV5-1 and TRBJ1-1, is KAGVTQTPRYLIKTRGQQVTLSCSPISGHRSVSWYQQTPGQGLQFLFEYFSETQRNKGNFPGRFSGRQFSNSRSEMNVSTLELGDSALYLCASSPTQGWTEAFFGQGTRLTVV.

This chain links TRBV25-1 with TRBJ1-2, with D unresolved. The CDR3 sequence is 13 residues long. Trimming removed 4 bases at V and 1 base at J, with 7 bases between. Looked up from germline, CDR1 is MGHDK and CDR2 is SYGVNS. The CDR3 loop reads CASSVTLNYGYTF. Written as DNA, the CDR3 is TGTGCCAGCAGTGTGACACTTAACTATGGCTACACCTTC.

The chain has TRBV5-1 and TRBJ1-2; TRBD1 is a possible D gene (5 bases). V lost 3 bases, J lost 10 bases, and 16 bases lay in between. The CDR3 extends over 13 amino acids. Germline V gene sequence: CDR1 SGHRS, CDR2 YFSETQ. CDR3 residues: CASSSATRGIYTF. CDR3 coding DNA: TGCGCCAGCAGCTCCGCGACCCGGGGGATCTACACCTTC.

The rearrangement uses TRBV5-1 and TRBJ2-7, with unresolved D. The V end lost 1 base, the J end lost 0 bases, and 5 bases lay between the germline ends. This CDR3 is 13 amino acids long. CDR1 and CDR2 (germline): SGHRS, YFSETQ. The CDR3 DNA follows: TGCGCCAGCAGCTTGCTGGACTCCTACGAGCAGTACTTC. This translates into CASSLLDSYEQYF.

This clone showed up just a few times. The rearrangement uses TRBV6-2 or TRBV6-3 and TRBJ1-6; a possible D gene is TRBD1 (6 bases). With 6 bases removed from V and 2 bases from J, the gap between germline ends came to 17 bases. Germline loops: CDR1 MNHEY, CDR2 SVGEGT. This CDR3 has 17 amino acids. CDR3 region: CASSTVASGAYNSPLHF. The CDR3 nucleotides read TGTGCCAGCAGCACCGTGGCGTCAGGGGCCTATAATTCACCCCTCCACTTT.

This clone was found a few times. CDR3: CASSPGARGSSYEQYF. The CDR3 DNA follows: TGTGCCAGCTCACCAGGAGCGAGGGGAAGCTCCTACGAGCAGTACTTC. The chain has TRBV18 and TRBJ2-7; perhaps D is TRBD1 or TRBD2 (5 bases each). V was cut by 2 bases and J by 0 bases, with 14 bases left in between. The CDR3 has 16 residues. Germline V gives CDR1 KGHSH, CDR2 LQKENI.

The J gene is TRBJ2-1, the V gene TRBV6-5; D gene ambiguous. CDR1 is MNHEY, CDR2 SVGAGI, per germline. Trimming cost V 4 bases and J 0 bases, with 13 bases left between them. The CDR3 totals 16 residues. Written as DNA, the CDR3 is TGTGCCAGCAGTTTACGACTGAAGAGCTCCTACAATGAGCAGTTCTTC. It encodes CASSLRLKSSYNEQFF.